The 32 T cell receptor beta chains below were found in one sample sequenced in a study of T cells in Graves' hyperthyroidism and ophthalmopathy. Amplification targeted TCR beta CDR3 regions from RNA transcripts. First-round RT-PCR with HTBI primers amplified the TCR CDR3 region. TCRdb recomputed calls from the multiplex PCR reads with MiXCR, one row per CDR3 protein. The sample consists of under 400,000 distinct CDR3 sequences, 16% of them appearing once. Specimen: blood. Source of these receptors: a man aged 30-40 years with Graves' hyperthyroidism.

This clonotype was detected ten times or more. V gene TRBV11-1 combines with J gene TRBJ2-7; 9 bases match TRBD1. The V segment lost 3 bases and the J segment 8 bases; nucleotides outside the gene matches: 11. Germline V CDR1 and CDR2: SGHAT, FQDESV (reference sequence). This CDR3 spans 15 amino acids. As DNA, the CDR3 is TGTGCCAGCAGCTTGGCCGAAACAGGGGGCTTGAAGCAGTACTTC. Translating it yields CASSLAETGGLKQYF.

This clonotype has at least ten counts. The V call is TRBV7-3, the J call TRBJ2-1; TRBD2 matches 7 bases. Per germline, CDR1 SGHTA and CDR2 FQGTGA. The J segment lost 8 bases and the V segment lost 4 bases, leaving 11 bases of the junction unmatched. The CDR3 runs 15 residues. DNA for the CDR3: TGTGCCAGCAGCTCCGGCCGGGACTATAACTATGAGCAGTTCTTC. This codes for CASSSGRDYNYEQFF. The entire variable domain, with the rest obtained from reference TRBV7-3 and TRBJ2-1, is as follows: GAGVSQTPSNKVTEKGKYVELRCDPISGHTALYWYRQSLGQGPEFLIYFQGTGAADDSGLPNDRFFAVRPEGSVSTLKIQRTERGDSAVYLCASSSGRDYNYEQFFGPGTRLTVL.

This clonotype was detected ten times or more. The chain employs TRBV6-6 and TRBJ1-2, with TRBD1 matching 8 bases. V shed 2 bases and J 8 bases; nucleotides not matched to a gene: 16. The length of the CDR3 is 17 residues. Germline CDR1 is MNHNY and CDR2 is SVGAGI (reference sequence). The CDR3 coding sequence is TGTGCCAGCAGTTACCCGTTAGGACAGGGAGAGAAACTGGGCTACACCTTC. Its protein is CASSYPLGQGEKLGYTF.

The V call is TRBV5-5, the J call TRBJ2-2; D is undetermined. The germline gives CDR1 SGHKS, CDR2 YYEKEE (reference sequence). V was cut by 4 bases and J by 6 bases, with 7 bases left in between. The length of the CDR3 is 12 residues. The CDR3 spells CASSKWAGELFF. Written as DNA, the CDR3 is TGTGCCAGCAGCAAATGGGCCGGGGAGCTGTTTTTT.

The CDR3, as DNA: TGTGCCAGCAGCATCTCAAATACTAGCGCGAACACCGGGGAGCTGTTTTTT. This translates into CASSISNTSANTGELFF. The chain is built from TRBV9 and TRBJ2-2, with 7 bases aligning to TRBD2. The junction had 9 bases not matched to a gene; V was cut back by 4 bases and J by 0 bases. Germline V gives CDR1 SGDLS, CDR2 YYNGEE. This CDR3 spans 17 amino acids.

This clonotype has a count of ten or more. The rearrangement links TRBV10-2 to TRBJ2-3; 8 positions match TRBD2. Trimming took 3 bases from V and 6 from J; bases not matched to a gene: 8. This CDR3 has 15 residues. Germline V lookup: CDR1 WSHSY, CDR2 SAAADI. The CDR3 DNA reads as TGCGCCAGCAGTGATTTCCGGGAGGGGTATGATACGCAGTATTTT. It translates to CASSDFREGYDTQYF.

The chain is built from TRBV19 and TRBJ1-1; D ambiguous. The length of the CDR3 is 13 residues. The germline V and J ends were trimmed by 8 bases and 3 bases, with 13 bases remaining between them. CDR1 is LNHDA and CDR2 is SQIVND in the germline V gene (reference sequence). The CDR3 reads CASGEKGDTEAFF. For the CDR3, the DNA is TGTGCCAGTGGAGAAAAAGGAGACACTGAAGCTTTCTTT.

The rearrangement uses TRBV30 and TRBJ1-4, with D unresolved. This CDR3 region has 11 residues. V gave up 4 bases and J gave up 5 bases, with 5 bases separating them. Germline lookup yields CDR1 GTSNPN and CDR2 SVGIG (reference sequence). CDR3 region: CAWTLNEKLFF. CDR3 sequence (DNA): TGTGCCTGGACCTTAAATGAAAAACTGTTTTTT.

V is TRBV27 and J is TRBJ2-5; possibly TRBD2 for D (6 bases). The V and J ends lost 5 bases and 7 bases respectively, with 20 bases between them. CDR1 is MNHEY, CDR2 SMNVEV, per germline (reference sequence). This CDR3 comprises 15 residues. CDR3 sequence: CASSEDYDVSGTQYF. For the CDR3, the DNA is TGTGCCAGCAGTGAAGACTATGACGTTAGCGGGACCCAGTACTTC.

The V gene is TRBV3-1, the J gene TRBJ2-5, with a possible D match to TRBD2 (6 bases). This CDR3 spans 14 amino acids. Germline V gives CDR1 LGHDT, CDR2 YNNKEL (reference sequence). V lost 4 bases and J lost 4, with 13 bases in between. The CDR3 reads CASSLSGGAETQYF. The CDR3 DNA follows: TGTGCCAGCAGCCTCAGCGGAGGGGCAGAGACCCAGTACTTC.

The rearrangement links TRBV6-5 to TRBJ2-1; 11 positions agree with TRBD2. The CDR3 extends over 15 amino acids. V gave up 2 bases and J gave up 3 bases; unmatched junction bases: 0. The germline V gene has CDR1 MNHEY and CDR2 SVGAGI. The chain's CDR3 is CASSYTSGSYNEQFF. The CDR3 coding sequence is TGTGCCAGCAGTTACACTAGCGGGAGCTACAATGAGCAGTTCTTC.

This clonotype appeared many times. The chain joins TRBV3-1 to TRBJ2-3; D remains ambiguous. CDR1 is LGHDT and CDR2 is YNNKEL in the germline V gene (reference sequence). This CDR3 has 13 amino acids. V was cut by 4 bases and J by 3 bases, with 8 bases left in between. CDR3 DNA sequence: TGTGCCAGCAGCCTACTAACGACAGATACGCAGTATTTT. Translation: CASSLLTTDTQYF.

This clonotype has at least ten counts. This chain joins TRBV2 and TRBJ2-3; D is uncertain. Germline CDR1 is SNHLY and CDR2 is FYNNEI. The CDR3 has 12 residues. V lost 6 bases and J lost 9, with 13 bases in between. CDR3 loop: CASSPRRYTQYF. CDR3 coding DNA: TGTGCCAGCAGCCCAAGGAGATACACGCAGTATTTT.

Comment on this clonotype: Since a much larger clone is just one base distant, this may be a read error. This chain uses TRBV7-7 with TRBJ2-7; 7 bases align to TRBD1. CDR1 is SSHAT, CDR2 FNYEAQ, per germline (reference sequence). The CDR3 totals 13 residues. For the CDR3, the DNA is TGTGCTAGCAGCTCCCCAGGGGGTTTCGAGCAGCTCTTC. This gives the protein CASSSPGGFEQLF.

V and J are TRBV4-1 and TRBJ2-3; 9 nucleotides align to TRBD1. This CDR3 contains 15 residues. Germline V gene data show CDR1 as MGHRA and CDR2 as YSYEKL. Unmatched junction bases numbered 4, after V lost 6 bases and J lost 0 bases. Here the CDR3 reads CASRQGQGSTDTQYF. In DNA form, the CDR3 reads TGCGCCAGCAGACAGGGACAGGGTAGCACAGATACGCAGTATTTT.

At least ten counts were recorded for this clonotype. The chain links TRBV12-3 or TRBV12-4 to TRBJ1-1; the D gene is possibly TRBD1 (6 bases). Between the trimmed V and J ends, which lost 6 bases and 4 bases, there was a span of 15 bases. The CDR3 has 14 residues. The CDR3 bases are TGTGCCAGCAGCGCACAGGGAGCTGGCACTGAAGCTTTCTTT. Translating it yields CASSAQGAGTEAFF.

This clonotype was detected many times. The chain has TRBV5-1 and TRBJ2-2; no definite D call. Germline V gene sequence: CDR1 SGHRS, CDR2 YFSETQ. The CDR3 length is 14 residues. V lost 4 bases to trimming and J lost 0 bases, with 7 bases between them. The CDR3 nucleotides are TGCGCCAGCAGCCTAACTACGAACACCGGGGAGCTGTTTTTT. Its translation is CASSLTTNTGELFF.

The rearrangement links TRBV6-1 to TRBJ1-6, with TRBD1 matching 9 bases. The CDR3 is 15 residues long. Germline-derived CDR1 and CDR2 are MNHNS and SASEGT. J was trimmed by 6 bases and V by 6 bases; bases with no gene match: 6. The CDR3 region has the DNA TGTGCCAGCAGCAACAGGGGGCTGATTAATTCACCCCTCCACTTT. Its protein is CASSNRGLINSPLHF.

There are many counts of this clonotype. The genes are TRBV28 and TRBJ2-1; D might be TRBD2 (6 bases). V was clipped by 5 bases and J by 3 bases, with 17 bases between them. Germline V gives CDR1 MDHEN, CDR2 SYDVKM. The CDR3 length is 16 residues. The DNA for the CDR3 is TGTGCCAGCAGTCTGGGCGGGGCAGGACACTACAATGAGCAGTTCTTC. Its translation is CASSLGGAGHYNEQFF.

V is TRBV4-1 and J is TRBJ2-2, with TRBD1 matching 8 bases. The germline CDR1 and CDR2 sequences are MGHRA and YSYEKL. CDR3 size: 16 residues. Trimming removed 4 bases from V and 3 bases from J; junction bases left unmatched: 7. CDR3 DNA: TGCGCCAGCAGCCCTACAGGGGGAGAAGACACCGGGGAGCTGTTTTTT. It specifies CASSPTGGEDTGELFF.

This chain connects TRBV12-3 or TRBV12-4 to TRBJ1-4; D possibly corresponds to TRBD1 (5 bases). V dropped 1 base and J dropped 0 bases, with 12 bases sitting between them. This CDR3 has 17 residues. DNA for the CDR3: TGTGCCAGCAGTTTAGACAGGCACCCGACAACTAATGAAAAACTGTTTTTT. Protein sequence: CASSLDRHPTTNEKLFF.

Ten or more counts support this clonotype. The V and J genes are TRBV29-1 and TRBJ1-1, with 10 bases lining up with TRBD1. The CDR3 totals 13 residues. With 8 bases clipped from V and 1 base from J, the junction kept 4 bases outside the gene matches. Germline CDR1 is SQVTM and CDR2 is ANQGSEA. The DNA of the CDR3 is TGCAGCATATGGGACAGGGGGAACACTGAAGCTTTCTTT. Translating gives CSIWDRGNTEAFF.

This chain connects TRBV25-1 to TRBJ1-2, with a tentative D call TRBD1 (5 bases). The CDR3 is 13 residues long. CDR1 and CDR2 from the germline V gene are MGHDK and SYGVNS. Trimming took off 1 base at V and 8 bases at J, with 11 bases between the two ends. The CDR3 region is CASSEWGGEGYTF. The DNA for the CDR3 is TGTGCCAGCAGTGAATGGGGGGGTGAAGGCTACACCTTC.

CDR3 DNA: TGCGCCAGCAGCTTAACCTGGACTAGCGGCCAGTACTTC. This codes for CASSLTWTSGQYF. The chain employs TRBV5-1 and TRBJ2-5; 10 bases are shared with TRBD2. CDR3 length: 13 residues. V shed 2 bases, J shed 10 bases, and the junction held 5 bases outside the gene matches. The germline gives CDR1 SGHRS, CDR2 YFSETQ. The full variable domain, rest sourced from reference TRBV5-1 and TRBJ2-5, is KAGVTQTPRYLIKTRGQQVTLSCSPISGHRSVSWYQQTPGQGLQFLFEYFSETQRNKGNFPGRFSGRQFSNSRSEMNVSTLELGDSALYLCASSLTWTSGQYFGPGTRLLVL.

CDR3 in amino acids: CATSDLQGSGPRNEQFF. CDR3 bases: TGTGCCACCAGTGATTTGCAGGGTAGCGGCCCGCGAAATGAGCAGTTCTTC. The chain carries TRBV24-1 and TRBJ2-1; possibly TRBD2 for D (6 bases). Trimming took 0 bases from V and 7 from J, leaving 18 bases between them. CDR1 and CDR2 (germline): KGHDR, SFDVKD. The CDR3 consists of 17 residues.

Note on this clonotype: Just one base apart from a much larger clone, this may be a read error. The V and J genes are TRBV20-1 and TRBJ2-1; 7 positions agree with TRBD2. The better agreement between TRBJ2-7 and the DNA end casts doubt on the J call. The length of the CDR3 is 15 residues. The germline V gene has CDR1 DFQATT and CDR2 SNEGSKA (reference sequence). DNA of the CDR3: TGCAGTGCTCCGTGGGCGGGGGATCCCTACAATGAGCAGTACTTC. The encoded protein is CSAPWAGDPYNEQYF.

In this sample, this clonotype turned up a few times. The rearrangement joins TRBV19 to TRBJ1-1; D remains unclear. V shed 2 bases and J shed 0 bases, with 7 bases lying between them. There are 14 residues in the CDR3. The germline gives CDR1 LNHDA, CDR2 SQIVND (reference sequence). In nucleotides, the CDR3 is TGTGCCAGTAGTATAATGGGAGTGAACACTGAAGCTTTCTTT. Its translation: CASSIMGVNTEAFF. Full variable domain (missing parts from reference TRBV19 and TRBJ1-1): DGGITQSPKYLFRKEGQNVTLSCEQNLNHDAMYWYRQDPGQGLRLIYYSQIVNDFQKGDIAEGYSVSREKKESFPLTVTSAQKNPTAFYLCASSIMGVNTEAFFGQGTRLTVV.

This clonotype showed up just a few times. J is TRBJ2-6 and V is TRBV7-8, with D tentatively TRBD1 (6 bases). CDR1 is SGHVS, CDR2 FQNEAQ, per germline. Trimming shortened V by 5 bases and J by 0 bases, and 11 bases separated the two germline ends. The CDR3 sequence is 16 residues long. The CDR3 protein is CASSDRLSSGANVLTF. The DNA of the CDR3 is TGTGCCAGCAGCGACAGGTTAAGCTCTGGGGCCAACGTCCTGACTTTC.

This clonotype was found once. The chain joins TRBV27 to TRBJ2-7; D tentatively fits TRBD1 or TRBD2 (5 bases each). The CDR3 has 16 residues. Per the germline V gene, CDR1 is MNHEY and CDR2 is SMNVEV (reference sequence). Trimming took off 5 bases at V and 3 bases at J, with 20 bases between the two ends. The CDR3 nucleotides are TGTGCCAGCAGTCCGAAACGTCCCGGGGCGGGCTACGAGCAGTACTTC. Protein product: CASSPKRPGAGYEQYF.

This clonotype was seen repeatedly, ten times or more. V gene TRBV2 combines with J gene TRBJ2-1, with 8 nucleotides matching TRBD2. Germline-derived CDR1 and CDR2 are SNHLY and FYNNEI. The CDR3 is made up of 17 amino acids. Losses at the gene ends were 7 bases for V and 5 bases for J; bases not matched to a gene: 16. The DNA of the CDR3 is TGTGCCAGCACCGGAGGGAGCGGGAGCTTCCCCCACAATGAGCAGTTCTTC. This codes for CASTGGSGSFPHNEQFF.

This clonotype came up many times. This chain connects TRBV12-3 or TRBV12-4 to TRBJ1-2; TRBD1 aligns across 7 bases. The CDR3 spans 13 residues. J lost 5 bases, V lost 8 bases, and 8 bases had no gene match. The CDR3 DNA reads TGTGCCAGCGGTACAGGGGAGGGGTATGGCTACACCTTC. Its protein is CASGTGEGYGYTF.

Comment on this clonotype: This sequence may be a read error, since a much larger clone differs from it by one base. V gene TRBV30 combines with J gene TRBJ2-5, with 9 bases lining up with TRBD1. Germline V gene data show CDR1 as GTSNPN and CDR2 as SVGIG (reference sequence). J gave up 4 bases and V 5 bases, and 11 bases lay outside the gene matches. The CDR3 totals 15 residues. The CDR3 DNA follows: TGTGCCTGGCGGGGCCAGGACAGGGGTCGAGAGACCCAGTACTTC. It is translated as CAWRGQDRGRETQYF.